These 17 T cell receptor beta chains share one sample of origin, sequenced in a study of molecular identifiers for immune sequencing clone quantification. TCRdb re-called the PCR reads through MiXCR, storing one row per CDR3 protein. The sample has hundreds of thousands of distinct CDR3 sequences, about 25% seen once. The sequenced material came from naive CD8+ T cells from blood, with Jurkat cell RNA spiked in. The subset was: FACS-sorted CD8+CD4-CCR7+CD45RA+ naive T cells. These receptors all stem from a human donor in good health. Some libraries in this study had Jurkat cell RNA spiked in.

This clonotype was detected a few times. This chain links TRBV19 with TRBJ1-5, with D perhaps matching TRBD1 (5 bases). The CDR3 sequence is 18 residues long. Germline CDR1 and CDR2: LNHDA and SQIVND (reference sequence). Trimming took 1 base from V and 4 from J, leaving 20 bases between them. In nucleotides, the CDR3 is TGTGCCAGTAGTATAGGGGGACCCCTTGAGGACTTTAATCAGCCCCAGCATTTT. Protein sequence: CASSIGGPLEDFNQPQHF.

Remarks on this clonotype: Since a much larger clone is just one base distant, this may be a read error. The genes are TRBV7-2 and TRBJ2-1; no definite D call. This CDR3 is 12 amino acids long. Germline V gene data show CDR1 as SGHTA and CDR2 as FQGNSA. CDR3 sequence (DNA): TGTGGCAGCAGCTTACAGTACAATGAGCAGTTCTTC. Translating gives CGSSLQYNEQFF.

V and J are TRBV6-2 or TRBV6-3 and TRBJ2-1; D uncertain. V lost 2 bases and J 11 bases, leaving 13 bases between the germline ends. Per germline, CDR1 MNHEY and CDR2 SVGEGT. The CDR3 has 13 amino acids. As DNA, the CDR3 is TGTGCCAGCAGTTACGCAGGTTCTCCACAGCAGTTCTTC. Amino acid sequence: CASSYAGSPQQFF.

This clonotype was found a few times. The chain's CDR3 is CASSEVGGISYQETQYF. The DNA of the CDR3 is TGTGCCAGCAGTGAAGTAGGGGGGATATCGTACCAAGAGACCCAGTACTTC. The chain joins TRBV6-1 to TRBJ2-5, with D tentatively TRBD1 or TRBD2 (6 bases each). V lost 1 base to trimming and J lost 0 bases, with 15 bases between them. CDR3 length: 17 amino acids. Per germline, CDR1 MNHNS and CDR2 SASEGT.

This clonotype came up a few times. The chain employs TRBV19 and TRBJ2-7; 7 bases fit TRBD1. The germline gives CDR1 LNHDA, CDR2 SQIVND (reference sequence). The CDR3 totals 15 residues. V was clipped by 5 bases and J by 2 bases; unmatched bases: 9. In nucleotides, the CDR3 is TGTGCCAGTAGTTACCGGGACAGCGAAACCTACGAGCAGTACTTC. Its protein is CASSYRDSETYEQYF.

V is TRBV30 and J is TRBJ1-5, with D possibly TRBD1 on 6 matching bases. From germline, CDR1 is GTSNPN and CDR2 SVGIG (reference sequence). The V end lost 4 bases, the J end lost 6 bases, and 13 bases lay between the germline ends. This CDR3 region has 13 residues. DNA of the CDR3: TGTGCCTGGACCAATGAAGGGGGTCAGCCCCAGCATTTT. It yields the protein CAWTNEGGQPQHF.

V gene TRBV14 combines with J gene TRBJ2-1; TRBD2 agrees at 12 bases. The CDR3 totals 19 residues. Trimming took 4 bases from V and 3 from J; bases not matched to a gene: 13. Germline V gene sequence: CDR1 SGHDN, CDR2 FVKESK. CDR3 DNA sequence: TGTGCCAGCAGCCTCACTAGCGGGAGGCCCCCGAACAACTACAATGAGCAGTTCTTC. As protein: CASSLTSGRPPNNYNEQFF.

In this sample, this clonotype turned up many times. The CDR3 region is CASSQDSLDTNTQYF. The CDR3 DNA reads as TGCGCCAGCAGCCAAGATAGCTTGGACACCAATACGCAGTATTTT. The rearrangement links TRBV4-3 to TRBJ2-3; tentatively, D is TRBD1 (5 bases). V shed 0 bases and J shed 7 bases, with 14 bases lying between them. Germline V gene data show CDR1 as LGHNA and CDR2 as YSLEER. This CDR3 has 15 amino acids.

The chain uses TRBV6-6 and TRBJ1-1, with 7 bases identical to TRBD1. V lost 3 bases and J lost 4; bases outside the gene matches: 5. There are 14 residues in the CDR3. Germline V lookup: CDR1 MNHNY, CDR2 SVGAGI (reference sequence). The CDR3 nucleotides are TGTGCCAGCAGTTATTCCTGGGACAGCACTGAAGCTTTCTTT. Translated, it gives CASSYSWDSTEAFF.

The chain employs TRBV15 and TRBJ2-7; 8 nucleotides align to TRBD2. Trimming cost V 5 bases and J 6 bases; bases outside gene matches: 12. The CDR3 contains 15 residues. Germline-derived CDR1 and CDR2 are LNHNV and YYDKDF (reference sequence). CDR3 protein: CATSYSGDGTFEQYF. CDR3 bases: TGTGCCACCAGCTATAGCGGGGATGGAACCTTCGAGCAGTACTTC.

This clonotype was picked up many times. V and J are TRBV4-1 and TRBJ2-7; no clear D gene. The CDR3 has 14 residues. The V gene lost 2 bases and the J gene lost 7 bases, with 15 bases spanning the gap. Germline V gene sequence: CDR1 MGHRA, CDR2 YSYEKL. The CDR3: CASSQRNSLGEQYF. The CDR3 nucleotides are TGCGCCAGCAGCCAAAGGAACAGTCTGGGAGAGCAGTACTTC.

This clonotype was counted only a few times. The V gene is TRBV6-2 or TRBV6-3, the J gene TRBJ2-1; 7 bases line up with TRBD2. The V and J ends lost 2 bases and 2 bases, in that order; junction bases with no gene match: 3. The CDR3 extends over 15 amino acids. Germline V gives CDR1 MNHEY, CDR2 SVGEGT. CDR3 DNA: TGTGCCAGCAGTTACCCTAGCGGTCCCTACAATGAGCAGTTCTTC. Amino acids: CASSYPSGPYNEQFF.

The chain carries TRBV11-2 and TRBJ2-3, with 11 bases identical to TRBD2. CDR3 length: 17 amino acids. The V gene's germline CDR1 is SGHAT and CDR2 FQNNGV. The ends lost 5 bases at V and 4 bases at J; junction bases unmatched: 11. The chain's CDR3 is CASSPKGSGGVADTQYF. CDR3 DNA: TGTGCCAGCAGCCCGAAAGGTAGCGGGGGGGTAGCAGATACGCAGTATTTT.

The genes are TRBV23-1 and TRBJ1-6, with TRBD1 identical over 9 bases. TRBV23-1 is an open reading frame whose function is uncertain. V lost 7 bases, J lost 8 bases, and 6 bases stayed unmatched. CDR3 size: 14 residues. CDR3 in DNA: TGCGCCAGCAAGGGGGGACAGGGCGATTCACCCCTCCACTTT. Translation gives CASKGGQGDSPLHF.

The V and J genes are TRBV6-6 and TRBJ2-3; TRBD2 agrees at 7 bases. V lost 7 bases to trimming and J lost 4 bases; unmatched junction nucleotides: 11. Germline loops: CDR1 MNHNY, CDR2 SVGAGI (reference sequence). The CDR3 contains 15 residues. As DNA, the CDR3 is TGTGCCAGCACCTCGTTGGCGGGAGAGCCAGATACGCAGTATTTT. Its protein is CASTSLAGEPDTQYF.

This clonotype came up many times. V and J are TRBV28 and TRBJ1-5; D remains unclear. V dropped 2 bases and J dropped 5 bases, with 7 bases sitting between them. Germline values: CDR1 MDHEN, CDR2 SYDVKM. The CDR3 length is 13 residues. CDR3 in amino acids: CASSLASHQPQHF. The CDR3 DNA sequence: TGTGCCAGCAGTTTAGCCAGCCATCAGCCCCAGCATTTT.

There are a few counts of this clonotype. V usage is TRBV24-1 and J usage is TRBJ2-1; TRBD1 aligns across 10 bases. V lost 4 bases, J lost 8 bases, and 7 bases stayed unmatched. Germline V lookup: CDR1 KGHDR, CDR2 SFDVKD. The CDR3 contains 15 residues. For the CDR3, the DNA is TGTGCCACCAGTGAACGACAGGGGGCTATGTATGAGCAGTTCTTC. It yields the protein CATSERQGAMYEQFF.